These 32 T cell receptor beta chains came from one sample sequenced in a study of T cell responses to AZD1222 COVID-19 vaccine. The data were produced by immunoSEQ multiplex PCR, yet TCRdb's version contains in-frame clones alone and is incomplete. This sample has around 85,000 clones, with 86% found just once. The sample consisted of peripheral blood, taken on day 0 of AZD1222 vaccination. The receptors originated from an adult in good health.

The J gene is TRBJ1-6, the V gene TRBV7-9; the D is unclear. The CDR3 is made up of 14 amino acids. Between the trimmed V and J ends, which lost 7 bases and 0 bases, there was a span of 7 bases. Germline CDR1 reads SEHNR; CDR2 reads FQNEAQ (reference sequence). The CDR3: CASTSSSYNSPLHF. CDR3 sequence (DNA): TGTGCCAGCACTTCAAGCTCCTATAATTCACCCCTCCACTTT.

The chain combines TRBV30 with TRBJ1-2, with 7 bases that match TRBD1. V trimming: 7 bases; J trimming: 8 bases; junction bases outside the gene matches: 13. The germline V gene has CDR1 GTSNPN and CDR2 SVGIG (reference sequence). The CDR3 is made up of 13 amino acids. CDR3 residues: CASKGQLDFGYTF. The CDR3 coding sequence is TGTGCCTCCAAGGGACAGTTGGATTTCGGCTACACCTTC.

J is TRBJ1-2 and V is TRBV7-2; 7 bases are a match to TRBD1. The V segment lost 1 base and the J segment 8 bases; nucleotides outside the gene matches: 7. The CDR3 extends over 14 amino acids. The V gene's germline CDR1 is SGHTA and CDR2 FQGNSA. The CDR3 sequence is CASSLVGRTGGYTF. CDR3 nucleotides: TGTGCCAGCAGCTTAGTAGGACGGACAGGCGGCTACACCTTC.

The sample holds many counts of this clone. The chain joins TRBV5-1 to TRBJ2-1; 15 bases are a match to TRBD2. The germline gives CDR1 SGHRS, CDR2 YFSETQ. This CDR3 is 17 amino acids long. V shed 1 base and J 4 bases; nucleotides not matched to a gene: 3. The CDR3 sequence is CASSLIGTSGGYNEQFF. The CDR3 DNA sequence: TGCGCCAGCAGCTTGATCGGGACTAGCGGGGGGTACAATGAGCAGTTCTTC.

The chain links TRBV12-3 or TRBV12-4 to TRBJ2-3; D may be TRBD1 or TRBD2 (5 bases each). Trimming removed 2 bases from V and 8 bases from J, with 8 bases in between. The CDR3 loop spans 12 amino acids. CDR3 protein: CASSLNGATQYF. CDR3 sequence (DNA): TGTGCCAGCAGTTTAAACGGGGCTACGCAGTATTTT.

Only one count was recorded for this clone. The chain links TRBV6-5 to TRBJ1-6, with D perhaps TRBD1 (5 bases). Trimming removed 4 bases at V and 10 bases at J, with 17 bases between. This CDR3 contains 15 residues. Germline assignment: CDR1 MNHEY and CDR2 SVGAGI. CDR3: CASSSVLQGASPLHF. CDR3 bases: TGTGCCAGCAGTTCTGTCTTGCAGGGTGCCTCACCCCTCCACTTT.

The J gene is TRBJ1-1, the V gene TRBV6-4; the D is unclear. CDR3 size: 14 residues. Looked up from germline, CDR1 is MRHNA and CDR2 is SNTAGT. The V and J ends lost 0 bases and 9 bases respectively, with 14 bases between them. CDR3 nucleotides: TGTGCCAGCAGTGACTCGTTACGGTCCCGAAAAGCTTTCTTT. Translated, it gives CASSDSLRSRKAFF.

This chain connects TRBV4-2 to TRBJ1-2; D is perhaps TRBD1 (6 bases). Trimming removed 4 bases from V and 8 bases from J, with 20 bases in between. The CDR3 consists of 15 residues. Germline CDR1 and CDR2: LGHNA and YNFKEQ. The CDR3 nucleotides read TGTGCCAGCAGCCTGGAGCGGGCAGGGGTGGACGGCTACACCTTC. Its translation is CASSLERAGVDGYTF.

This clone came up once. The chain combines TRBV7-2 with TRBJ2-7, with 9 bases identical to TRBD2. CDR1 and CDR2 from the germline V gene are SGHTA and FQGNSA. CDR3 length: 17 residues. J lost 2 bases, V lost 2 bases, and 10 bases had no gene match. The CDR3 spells CASSLRIQASGAYEQYF. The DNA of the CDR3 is TGTGCCAGCAGCTTAAGGATCCAGGCTAGCGGGGCCTACGAGCAGTACTTC.

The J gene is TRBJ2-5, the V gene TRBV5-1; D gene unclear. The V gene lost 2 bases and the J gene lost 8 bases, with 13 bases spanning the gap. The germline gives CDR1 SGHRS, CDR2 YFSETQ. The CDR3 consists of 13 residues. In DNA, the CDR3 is TGCGCCAGCAGCTTAGGTGGCGGAGAAACCCAGTACTTC. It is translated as CASSLGGGETQYF. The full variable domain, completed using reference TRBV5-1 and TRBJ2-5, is KAGVTQTPRYLIKTRGQQVTLSCSPISGHRSVSWYQQTPGQGLQFLFEYFSETQRNKGNFPGRFSGRQFSNSRSEMNVSTLELGDSALYLCASSLGGGETQYFGPGTRLLVL.

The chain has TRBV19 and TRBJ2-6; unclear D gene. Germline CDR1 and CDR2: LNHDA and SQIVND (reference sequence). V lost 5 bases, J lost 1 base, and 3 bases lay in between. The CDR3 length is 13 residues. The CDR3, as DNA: TGTGCCAGTAGTTTATCTGGGGCCAACGTCCTGACTTTC. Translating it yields CASSLSGANVLTF.

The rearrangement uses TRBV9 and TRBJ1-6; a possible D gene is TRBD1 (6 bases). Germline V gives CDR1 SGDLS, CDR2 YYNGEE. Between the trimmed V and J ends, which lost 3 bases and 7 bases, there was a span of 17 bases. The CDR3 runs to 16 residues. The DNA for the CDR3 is TGTGCCAGCAGCGCAGTCAACGGGGGGCCGAATTCACCCCTCCACTTT. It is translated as CASSAVNGGPNSPLHF.

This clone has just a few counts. CDR3 in DNA: TGTGCCAGCAGCTTATCAGGGGCGAACACTGAAGCTTTCTTT. It specifies CASSLSGANTEAFF. The V and J genes are TRBV7-3 and TRBJ1-1, with D tentatively TRBD1 (6 bases). CDR3 length equals 14 residues. Germline V CDR1 and CDR2: SGHTA, FQGTGA. V was cut by 2 bases and J by 1 base, with 8 bases left in between.

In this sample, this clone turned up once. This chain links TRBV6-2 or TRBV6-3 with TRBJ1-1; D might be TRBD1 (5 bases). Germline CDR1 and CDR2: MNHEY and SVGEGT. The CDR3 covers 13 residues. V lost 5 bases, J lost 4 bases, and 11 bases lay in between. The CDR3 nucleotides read TGTGCCAGCAGTAGGGGTCCATTCACTGAAGCTTTCTTT. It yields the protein CASSRGPFTEAFF.

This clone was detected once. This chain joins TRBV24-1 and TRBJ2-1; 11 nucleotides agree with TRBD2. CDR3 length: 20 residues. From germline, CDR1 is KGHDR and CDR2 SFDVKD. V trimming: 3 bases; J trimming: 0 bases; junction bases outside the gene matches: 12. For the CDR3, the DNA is TGTGCCACCAGTGATGTCGGCTCAGTAGCGGGAGGGAGCTCCTACAATGAGCAGTTCTTC. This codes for CATSDVGSVAGGSSYNEQFF.

The CDR3 reads CASSYSITSGINYEQYF. The CDR3 DNA sequence: TGTGCCAGCAGTTACTCGATAACTAGCGGGATCAACTACGAGCAGTACTTC. V usage is TRBV6-2 or TRBV6-3 and J usage is TRBJ2-7, with 10 bases lining up with TRBD2. With 0 bases clipped from V and 3 bases from J, the junction kept 8 bases outside the gene matches. This CDR3 comprises 17 residues. Germline V gives CDR1 MNHEY, CDR2 SVGEGT.

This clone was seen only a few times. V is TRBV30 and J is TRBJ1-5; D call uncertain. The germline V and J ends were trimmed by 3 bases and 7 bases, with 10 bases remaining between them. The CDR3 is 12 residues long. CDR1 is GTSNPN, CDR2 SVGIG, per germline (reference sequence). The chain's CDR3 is CAWRAPSQPQHF. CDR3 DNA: TGTGCCTGGAGAGCCCCGAGCCAGCCCCAGCATTTT.

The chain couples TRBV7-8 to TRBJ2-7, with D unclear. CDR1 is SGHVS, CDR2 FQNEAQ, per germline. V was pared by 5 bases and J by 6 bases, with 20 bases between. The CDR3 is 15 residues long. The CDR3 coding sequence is TGTGCCAGCAGCCTCAGGACCGATGCGTGGGGCGAGCAGTACTTC. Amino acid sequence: CASSLRTDAWGEQYF.

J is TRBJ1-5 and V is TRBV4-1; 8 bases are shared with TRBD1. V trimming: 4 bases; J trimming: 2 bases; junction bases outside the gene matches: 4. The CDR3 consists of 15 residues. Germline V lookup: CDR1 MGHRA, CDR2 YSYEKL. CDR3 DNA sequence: TGCGCCAGCAGCCCGGACAGGGTCCGCAATCAGCCCCAGCATTTT. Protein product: CASSPDRVRNQPQHF.

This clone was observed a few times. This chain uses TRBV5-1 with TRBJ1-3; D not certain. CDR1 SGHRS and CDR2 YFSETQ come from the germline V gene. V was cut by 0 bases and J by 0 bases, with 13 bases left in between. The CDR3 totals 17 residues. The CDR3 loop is CASSLEDSQNSGNTIYF. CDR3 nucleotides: TGCGCCAGCAGCTTGGAAGATTCACAGAACTCTGGAAACACCATATATTTT.

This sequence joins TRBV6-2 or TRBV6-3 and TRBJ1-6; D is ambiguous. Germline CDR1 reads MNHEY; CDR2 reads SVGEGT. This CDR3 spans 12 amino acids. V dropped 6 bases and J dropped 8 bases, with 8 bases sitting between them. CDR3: CASSPQDSPLHF. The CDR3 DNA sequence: TGTGCCAGCAGCCCGCAGGATTCACCCCTCCACTTT.

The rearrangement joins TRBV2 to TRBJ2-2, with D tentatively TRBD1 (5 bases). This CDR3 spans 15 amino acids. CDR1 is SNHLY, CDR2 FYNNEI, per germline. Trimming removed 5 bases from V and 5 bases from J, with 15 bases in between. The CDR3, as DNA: TGTGCCAGCAGTCCGGACACATTGGGAACCGGGGAGCTGTTTTTT. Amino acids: CASSPDTLGTGELFF.

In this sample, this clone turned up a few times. CDR3 region: CASSYSREPYNEQFF. The CDR3 nucleotides read TGTGCCAGCAGTTACTCCCGGGAGCCGTACAATGAGCAGTTCTTC. The genes are TRBV6-5 and TRBJ2-1; the D gene is possibly TRBD2 (6 bases). The CDR3 runs to 15 residues. Trimming took off 0 bases at V and 4 bases at J, with 10 bases between the two ends. Germline CDR1 is MNHEY and CDR2 is SVGAGI.

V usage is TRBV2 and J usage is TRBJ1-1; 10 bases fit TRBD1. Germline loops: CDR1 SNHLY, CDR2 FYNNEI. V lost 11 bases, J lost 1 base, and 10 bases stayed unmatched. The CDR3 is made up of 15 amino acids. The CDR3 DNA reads TGTGCCGCTAGGGGACAGGGGACGGGGAACACTGAAGCTTTCTTT. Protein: CAARGQGTGNTEAFF.

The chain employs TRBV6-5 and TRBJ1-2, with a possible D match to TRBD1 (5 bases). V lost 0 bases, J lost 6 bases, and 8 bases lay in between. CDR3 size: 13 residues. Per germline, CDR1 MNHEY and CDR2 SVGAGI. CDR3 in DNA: TGTGCCAGCAGTTACTCGTCCAGGGATGGCTACACCTTC. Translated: CASSYSSRDGYTF.

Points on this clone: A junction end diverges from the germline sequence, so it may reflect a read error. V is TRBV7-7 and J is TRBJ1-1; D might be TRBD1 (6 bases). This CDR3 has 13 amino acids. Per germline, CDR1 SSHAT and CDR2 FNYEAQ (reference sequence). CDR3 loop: CASSLEQGTEAFF. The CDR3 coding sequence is TGTGCTAGCAGCTTAGAACAGGGAACTGAAGCTTTCTTT. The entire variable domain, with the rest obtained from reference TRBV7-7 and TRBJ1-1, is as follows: GAGVSQSPRYKVTKRGQDVTLRCDPISSHATLYWYQQALGQGPEFLTYFNYEAQPDKSGLPSDRFSAERPEGSISTLTIQRTEQRDSAMYRCASSLEQGTEAFFGQGTRLTVV.

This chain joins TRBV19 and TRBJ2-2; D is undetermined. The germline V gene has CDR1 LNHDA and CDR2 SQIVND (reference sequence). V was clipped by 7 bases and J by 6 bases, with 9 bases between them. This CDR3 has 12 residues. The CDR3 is CASTVGPGELFF. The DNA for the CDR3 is TGTGCCAGTACCGTCGGGCCCGGGGAGCTGTTTTTT.

The CDR3 bases are TGTGCCAGCAGCTCCTCCGGGACTGTCACTGCCACCATATATTTT. The encoded protein is CASSSSGTVTATIYF. This chain joins TRBV11-2 and TRBJ1-3; possibly TRBD1 for D (5 bases). The CDR3 spans 15 residues. Germline V gene data show CDR1 as SGHAT and CDR2 as FQNNGV. Trimming cost V 4 bases and J 9 bases, with 19 bases left between them.

The CDR3 sequence is CASSLGGLSSYEQYF. The CDR3 region has the DNA TGTGCCAGCAGCTTGGGCGGGCTGAGCTCCTACGAGCAGTACTTC. This chain links TRBV5-5 with TRBJ2-7; the D gene is possibly TRBD2 (5 bases). Germline V gene sequence: CDR1 SGHKS, CDR2 YYEKEE (reference sequence). Trimming shortened V by 0 bases and J by 0 bases, and 10 bases separated the two germline ends. CDR3 length: 15 residues.

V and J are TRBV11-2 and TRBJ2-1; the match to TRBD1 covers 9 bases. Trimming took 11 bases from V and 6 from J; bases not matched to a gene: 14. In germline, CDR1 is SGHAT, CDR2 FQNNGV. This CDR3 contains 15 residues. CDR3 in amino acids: CAGTKQGARFNEQFF. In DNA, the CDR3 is TGTGCCGGGACAAAACAGGGGGCGCGGTTCAATGAGCAGTTCTTC.

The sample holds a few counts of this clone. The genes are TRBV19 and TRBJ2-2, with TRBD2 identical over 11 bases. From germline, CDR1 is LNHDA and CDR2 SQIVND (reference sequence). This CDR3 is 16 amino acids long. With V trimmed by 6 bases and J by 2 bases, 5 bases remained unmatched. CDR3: CASSLSGRANTGELFF. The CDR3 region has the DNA TGTGCCAGTAGCCTTAGCGGGAGGGCAAACACCGGGGAGCTGTTTTTT. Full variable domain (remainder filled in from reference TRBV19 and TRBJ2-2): DGGITQSPKYLFRKEGQNVTLSCEQNLNHDAMYWYRQDPGQGLRLIYYSQIVNDFQKGDIAEGYSVSREKKESFPLTVTSAQKNPTAFYLCASSLSGRANTGELFFGEGSRLTVL.

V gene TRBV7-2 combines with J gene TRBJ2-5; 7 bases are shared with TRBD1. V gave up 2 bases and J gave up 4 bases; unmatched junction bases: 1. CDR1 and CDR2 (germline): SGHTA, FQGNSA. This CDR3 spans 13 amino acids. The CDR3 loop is CASSLRDRETQYF. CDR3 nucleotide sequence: TGTGCCAGCAGCTTAAGGGACAGAGAGACCCAGTACTTC.